The T cell receptor (beta chain) under discussion was sequenced for a study of blood T cell repertoires in COVID-19. At the level of the study: The analysed material was cDNA or gDNA that came from T cells, B-cell-depleted T cells, or PBMCs.

Sequenced by immunoSEQ multiplex PCR; TCRdb stores in-frame clones only, minus some. The table lists more than 300,000 clones, roughly 90% of them singletons, with 6% to 8.5% in the top ten. Seattle participants joined during active infection and were tracked over time. This clonotype was sampled from a woman aged 70 to 79 with COVID-19, enrolled during active disease. Specimen: peripheral blood.

For the CDR3, the DNA is TGTGCCAGCAGCCCCCGACTAGCGGGGACAGATACGCAGTATTTT. It codes for CASSPRLAGTDTQYF. The rearrangement uses TRBV11-2 and TRBJ2-3, with 11 positions matching TRBD2. With 5 bases clipped from V and 3 bases from J, the junction kept 4 bases outside the gene matches. CDR3 size: 15 residues. In germline, CDR1 is SGHAT, CDR2 FQNNGV.